These T cell receptor beta chains were read from a single sample in a study of cytomegalovirus exposure and HLA in healthy donors. Measured with immunoSEQ multiplex PCR; TCRdb has only the in-frame clones, and not every one. This sample contains around 130,000 clones. Specimen: PBMCs. The receptors come from a woman in her sixties in good health and CMV-seronegative. Both conserved end residues are part of each CDR3. The D gene is left open where the match is weak.

length	V	J	D	CDR3	DNA
18	TRBV5-1	TRBJ1-1	.	CASSSRGNLGAMNTEAFF	TGCGCCAGCAGCTCCCGGGGGAACCTCGGTGCGATGAACACTGAAGCTTTCTTT
12	TRBV2	TRBJ1-1	.	CASSALDTEAFF	TGTGCCAGCAGTGCCCTAGACACTGAAGCTTTCTTT
14	TRBV6-5	TRBJ2-2	.	CASSYAANTGELFF	TGTGCCAGCAGTTACGCGGCTAATACCGGGGAGCTGTTTTTT
19	TRBV4-1	TRBJ2-7	.	CASSQDFRQFRIGAYEQYF	TGCGCCAGCAGCCAAGATTTTCGACAGTTCAGGATAGGGGCCTACGAGCAGTACTTC
12	TRBV5-1	TRBJ2-5	TRBD1	CASNRGEETQYF	TGCGCCAGCAACAGGGGAGAGGAGACCCAGTACTTC
14	TRBV10-3	TRBJ2-7	TRBD1	CAIRGDRALNEQYF	TGTGCCATCAGGGGGGACAGGGCCCTGAACGAGCAGTACTTC
14	TRBV4-1	TRBJ2-3	.	CASSQEELVDTQYF	TGCGCCAGCAGCCAAGAGGAGTTGGTAGATACGCAGTATTTT
15	TRBV6-5	TRBJ2-1	TRBD2	CASSYSTSGSNEQFF	TGTGCCAGCAGTTACTCGACTAGCGGGAGTAATGAGCAGTTCTTC
13	TRBV11-3	TRBJ2-3	.	CASSLVSGDTQYF	TGTGCCAGCAGCTTAGTAAGCGGGGATACGCAGTATTTT
15	TRBV28	TRBJ1-5	.	CASSLLGAVGQPQHF	TGTGCCAGCAGTTTACTGGGGGCAGTCGGTCAGCCCCAGCATTTT
15	TRBV2	TRBJ1-4	.	CASSVGGVRNEKLFF	TGTGCCAGCAGTGTAGGGGGGGTACGTAATGAAAAACTGTTTTTT
16	TRBV28	TRBJ2-7	.	CASSSSQVYSSYEQYF	TGTGCCAGCAGTTCTTCACAGGTCTATAGCTCCTACGAGCAGTACTTC
14	TRBV6-5	TRBJ2-7	TRBD1	CASSYGHRGREQYF	TGTGCCAGCAGTTACGGTCACAGGGGGCGCGAGCAGTACTTC
14	TRBV6-4	TRBJ2-3	.	CASSALGGTDTQYF	TGTGCCAGCAGTGCACTGGGAGGCACAGATACGCAGTATTTT
15	TRBV7-8	TRBJ2-1	TRBD1	CASSSGTGIYNEQFF	TGTGCCAGCAGCTCCGGGACAGGGATCTACAATGAGCAGTTCTTC
15	TRBV4-1	TRBJ1-4	.	CASSQGQGTNEKLFF	TGCGCCAGCAGCCAAGGGCAGGGCACTAATGAAAAACTGTTTTTT
13	TRBV7-3	TRBJ2-5	.	CASSARAFETQYF	TGTGCCAGCTCCGCCCGCGCGTTTGAGACCCAGTACTTC
15	TRBV18	TRBJ1-5	.	CASSLQGNSNQPQHF	TGTGCCAGCTCATTACAGGGTAATAGCAATCAGCCCCAGCATTTT
13	TRBV2	TRBJ1-3	.	CASSEQGEHTIYF	TGTGCCAGCAGTGAACAGGGCGAACACACCATATATTTT
14	TRBV7-8	TRBJ1-6	TRBD1	CASLARTGVSPLHF	TGTGCCAGCCTCGCGAGGACAGGGGTATCACCCCTCCACTTT
16	TRBV11-3	TRBJ2-2	.	CASSHSQAVSTGELFF	TGTGCCAGCAGCCACTCCCAGGCAGTTTCTACCGGGGAGCTGTTTTTT
18	TRBV25-1	TRBJ1-4	.	CASSFGSHLIATNEKLFF	TGTGCCAGCAGCTTCGGTTCCCACCTGATTGCAACTAATGAAAAACTGTTTTTT
12	TRBV2	TRBJ1-1	TRBD1	CASSAGGTEAFF	TGTGCCAGCAGTGCAGGGGGCACTGAAGCTTTCTTT
13	TRBV2	TRBJ1-1	.	CASSDGEFTEAFF	TGTGCCAGCAGTGACGGGGAGTTCACTGAAGCTTTCTTT
15	TRBV7-9	TRBJ2-5	TRBD1	CASSPGTGGGKTQYF	TGTGCCAGCAGTCCCGGGACAGGGGGCGGAAAGACCCAGTACTTC
13	TRBV2	TRBJ2-7	TRBD1	CASSGQGAYEQYF	TGTGCCAGCAGCGGACAGGGGGCCTACGAGCAGTACTTC
14	TRBV7-3	TRBJ1-1	.	CASSPQGVSTEAFF	TGTGCCAGCAGCCCCCAGGGTGTCAGCACTGAAGCTTTCTTT
14	TRBV7-7	TRBJ2-1	.	CASSLLPGHNEQFF	TGTGCTAGCAGCTTACTACCAGGGCACAATGAGCAGTTCTTC
17	TRBV2	TRBJ2-1	TRBD2	CASTPLGRIAGDNEQFF	TGTGCCAGCACCCCACTAGGGCGAATAGCGGGAGATAATGAGCAGTTCTTC